This entry describes one TCR beta chain. The entry originates in a study of blood T cell repertoires in COVID-19. Study context: Collection of acute and convalescent COVID-19 samples took place in the United States, Italy and Spain. The cDNA or gDNA used as material had been derived from T cells, B-cell-depleted T cells, or PBMCs.

Per germline, CDR1 LGHDT and CDR2 YNNKEL (reference sequence). Trimming left V 8 bases short and J 0 bases short, with 11 bases between. CDR3 length: 14 amino acids. The protocol was immunoSEQ multiplex PCR, while the TCRdb copy is restricted to in-frame clones and leaves out a portion. The data show about 220,000 clones, just over 85% seen once. This sequence joins TRBV3-1 (or the pseudogene TRBV3-2) and TRBJ1-5; D remains unclear. This receptor was obtained from a man aged 25 to 40 who had recovered from COVID-19. Sequencing was carried out using peripheral blood. CDR3: CASLLILSNQPQHF. DNA for the CDR3: TGTGCCAGCCTGTTAATTCTTAGCAATCAGCCCCAGCATTTT.